These 16 T cell receptor beta chains were sequenced from one sample in a study of cytomegalovirus exposure and HLA in healthy donors. Use of 60 Vbeta and 13 Jbeta primers characterized the PCR. The protocol was immunoSEQ multiplex PCR, while the TCRdb copy is restricted to in-frame clones and leaves out a portion. The sample contains roughly 120,000 clones, 75% to 90% of which appear only once. Sequenced material: PBMCs. These TCRs come from a female donor in good health and CMV-seropositive.

The J gene is TRBJ2-7, the V gene TRBV30; D may be TRBD1 (6 bases). The CDR3 is 12 residues long. V lost 0 bases and J 9 bases, leaving 12 bases between the germline ends. The germline CDR1 and CDR2 sequences are GTSNPN and SVGIG (reference sequence). CDR3 DNA: TGTGCCTGGAGTGTACAACAGGGAAGGCAGTACTTC. Translation gives CAWSVQQGRQYF. The complete variable domain, with remaining parts taken from reference TRBV30 and TRBJ2-7, reads SQTIHQWPATLVQPVGSPLSLECTVEGTSNPNLYWYRQAAGRGLQLLFYSVGIGQISSEVPQNLSASRPQDRQFILSSKKLLLSDSGFYLCAWSVQQGRQYFGPGTRLTVT.

The rearrangement uses TRBV7-9 and TRBJ2-1; D uncertain. CDR1 SEHNR and CDR2 FQNEAQ come from the germline V gene (reference sequence). The CDR3 is made up of 15 amino acids. Trimming removed 4 bases at V and 0 bases at J, with 10 bases between. The CDR3 DNA is TGTGCCAGCAGCTCCCTGGAGAGCTCCTACAATGAGCAGTTCTTC. It yields the protein CASSSLESSYNEQFF.

The chain joins TRBV12-5 to TRBJ2-1, with TRBD1 as a possible D gene (7 bases). CDR3 length: 16 residues. V lost 5 bases and J 5 bases, leaving 19 bases between the germline ends. The germline CDR1 and CDR2 sequences are LGHNT and FRNRAP. In nucleotides, the CDR3 is TGTGCTAGTGGTAGACAGGGAGGCATAACAAACAATGAGCAGTTCTTC. As protein: CASGRQGGITNNEQFF.

V usage is TRBV4-1 and J usage is TRBJ1-4; 7 bases are shared with TRBD1. Germline loops: CDR1 MGHRA, CDR2 YSYEKL. With V trimmed by 0 bases and J by 7 bases, 5 bases remained unmatched. The CDR3 length is 15 residues. CDR3 in DNA: TGCGCCAGCAGCCAAGATAGACAGGGTGTTGAAAAACTGTTTTTT. Translated, it gives CASSQDRQGVEKLFF.

This rearrangement joins TRBV7-9 to TRBJ1-2; no clear D. CDR1 is SEHNR and CDR2 is FQNEAQ in the germline V gene (reference sequence). This CDR3 spans 13 amino acids. V lost 2 bases and J lost 8, with 12 bases in between. CDR3 amino acids: CASSLNGLYGYTF. For the CDR3, the DNA is TGTGCCAGCAGCTTAAACGGACTTTACGGCTACACCTTC.

This clone appeared a few times. The sample holds other DNA sequences that translate to the same CDR3. V gene TRBV6-5 combines with J gene TRBJ1-6; D perhaps matches TRBD1 (5 bases). This CDR3 has 15 amino acids. Germline values: CDR1 MNHEY, CDR2 SVGAGI. The ends were cut back, 1 base at V and 8 bases at J, with 12 bases in the middle. The CDR3 sequence is CASSYFGTGDSPLHF. The CDR3, as DNA: TGTGCCAGCAGTTACTTCGGGACGGGGGATTCACCCCTCCACTTT.

Written as DNA, the CDR3 is TGTGCCAGCAGCAGCCAGTCGGGAGCCCCGTTTTTT. It codes for CASSSQSGAPFF. The chain combines TRBV7-9 with TRBJ1-4; D not resolved. With 5 bases removed from V and 16 bases from J, the gap between germline ends came to 17 bases. The CDR3 consists of 12 residues. Germline V gives CDR1 SEHNR, CDR2 FQNEAQ (reference sequence).

V is TRBV19 and J is TRBJ2-7, with D unclear. Trimming took 8 bases from V and 5 from J, leaving 16 bases between them. The CDR3 spans 13 residues. The V gene's germline CDR1 is LNHDA and CDR2 SQIVND (reference sequence). The CDR3 sequence is CASARLAFHEQYF. Here the CDR3 DNA reads TGTGCCAGTGCACGACTTGCCTTCCACGAGCAGTACTTC. The variable domain in full, with the rest retrieved from reference TRBV19 and TRBJ2-7, is DGGITQSPKYLFRKEGQNVTLSCEQNLNHDAMYWYRQDPGQGLRLIYYSQIVNDFQKGDIAEGYSVSREKKESFPLTVTSAQKNPTAFYLCASARLAFHEQYFGPGTRLTVT.

The V and J genes are TRBV18 and TRBJ2-1; D may be TRBD2 (5 bases). Trimming removed 3 bases from V and 3 bases from J, with 12 bases in between. CDR1 is KGHSH, CDR2 LQKENI, per germline. The CDR3 totals 15 residues. Here the CDR3 DNA reads TGTGCCAGCTCACCCCCCGGGGTGGTCTACAATGAGCAGTTCTTC. Translated, it gives CASSPPGVVYNEQFF. The whole variable domain, remainder taken from reference TRBV18 and TRBJ2-1, is NAGVMQNPRHLVRRRGQEARLRCSPMKGHSHVYWYRQLPEEGLKFMVYLQKENIIDESGMPKERFSAEFPKEGPSILRIQQVVRGDSAAYFCASSPPGVVYNEQFFGPGTRLTVL.

CDR3 in amino acids: CASSSTGGSENTIYF. The CDR3 DNA is TGTGCCAGCAGTTCTACAGGGGGCAGTGAAAACACCATATATTTT. This chain links TRBV6-5 with TRBJ1-3; 9 positions agree with TRBD1. CDR3 length equals 15 residues. Unmatched junction bases numbered 7, after V lost 4 bases and J lost 6 bases. Germline V gene sequence: CDR1 MNHEY, CDR2 SVGAGI.

J is TRBJ2-4 and V is TRBV10-1; D is uncertain. Germline V gene data show CDR1 as WNHNN and CDR2 as SYGVQD (reference sequence). The CDR3 covers 13 residues. V lost 5 bases, J lost 1 base, and 6 bases lay in between. CDR3 in DNA: TGCGCCAGCAGTCCCGGGGCCAAAAACATTCAGTACTTC. It yields the protein CASSPGAKNIQYF.

V usage is TRBV5-1 and J usage is TRBJ2-5; TRBD1 aligns across 9 bases. The CDR3 sequence is 15 residues long. The V and J ends lost 4 bases and 4 bases, in that order; junction bases with no gene match: 8. Germline CDR1 reads SGHRS; CDR2 reads YFSETQ. CDR3 sequence (DNA): TGCGCCAGCAGCGAGACAGGGGGTAACGGAGAGACCCAGTACTTC. Amino acids: CASSETGGNGETQYF.

The chain links TRBV18 to TRBJ1-6; the match to TRBD1 covers 10 bases. Per germline, CDR1 KGHSH and CDR2 LQKENI. The V segment lost 3 bases and the J segment 7 bases; nucleotides outside the gene matches: 6. CDR3 length equals 16 residues. The CDR3 protein is CASSPGDRGRNSPLHF. As DNA, the CDR3 is TGTGCCAGCTCACCCGGGGACAGGGGAAGGAATTCACCCCTCCACTTT.

This clone occurred a few times. The chain recombines TRBV4-3 with TRBJ2-1, with 10 nucleotides matching TRBD2. This CDR3 spans 17 amino acids. V dropped 3 bases and J dropped 2; count of bases not matched to a gene: 7. Germline values: CDR1 LGHNA, CDR2 YSLEER. For the CDR3, the DNA is TGCGCCAGCAGCCAGACAAGCGGGGGGGCCCCCTACAATGAGCAGTTCTTC. Its protein product is CASSQTSGGAPYNEQFF.

This clone was counted between two and nine times. The chain employs TRBV18 and TRBJ2-7, with TRBD1 matching 7 bases. The junction had 8 bases not matched to a gene; V was cut back by 3 bases and J by 0 bases. Germline V lookup: CDR1 KGHSH, CDR2 LQKENI. There are 16 residues in the CDR3. This CDR3 reads CASSPTNYRGSYEQYF. The CDR3, as DNA: TGTGCCAGCTCACCTACAAACTACAGGGGCTCCTACGAGCAGTACTTC.

The CDR3 spells CASSVVDRGVYDTQYF. DNA of the CDR3: TGTGCCAGCAGCGTAGTGGACAGGGGGGTATATGATACGCAGTATTTT. The chain has TRBV9 and TRBJ2-3; 10 bases match TRBD1. The length of the CDR3 is 16 residues. Trimming cost V 0 bases and J 6 bases; bases outside gene matches: 7. Germline CDR1 reads SGDLS; CDR2 reads YYNGEE.